Listed here are 15 T cell receptor beta chains from one sample, sequenced in a study of blood T cell repertoires in COVID-19. Clones were sequenced by immunoSEQ multiplex PCR, and TCRdb holds only the in-frame ones, with some missing. Here the sample spans some 160,000 clones, approximately 90% being singletons. Sample: peripheral blood. These receptors were taken from a woman aged 70-85 years with COVID-19, enrolled during active disease.

The genes are TRBV5-1 and TRBJ2-5, with D perhaps matching TRBD2 (6 bases). V shed 4 bases and J shed 1 base, with 11 bases lying between them. This CDR3 comprises 14 residues. CDR1 and CDR2 from the germline V gene are SGHRS and YFSETQ. The CDR3 nucleotides read TGCGCCAGCAGCCCGAGCGGGTTCCAAGAGACCCAGTACTTC. Protein product: CASSPSGFQETQYF. Full variable domain (rest looked up from reference TRBV5-1 and TRBJ2-5): KAGVTQTPRYLIKTRGQQVTLSCSPISGHRSVSWYQQTPGQGLQFLFEYFSETQRNKGNFPGRFSGRQFSNSRSEMNVSTLELGDSALYLCASSPSGFQETQYFGPGTRLLVL.

The CDR3 DNA reads TGTGCCATCAGTGAAAGGACAGGGGGAGTGAACACTGAAGCTTTCTTT. Encoded protein: CAISERTGGVNTEAFF. This rearrangement joins TRBV10-3 to TRBJ1-1; 10 nucleotides align to TRBD1. The V gene end was trimmed by 3 bases and the J gene end by 0 bases; junction bases not matched to a gene: 4. Germline values: CDR1 ENHRY, CDR2 SYGVKD. This CDR3 has 16 residues.

The chain joins TRBV9 to TRBJ1-2, with TRBD1 as a possible D gene (5 bases). The CDR3 has 12 amino acids. Per germline, CDR1 SGDLS and CDR2 YYNGEE. Trimming left V 3 bases short and J 7 bases short, with 10 bases between. The CDR3 DNA sequence: TGTGCCAGCAGCGGCCGGGGGATTGGCTACACCTTC. It encodes CASSGRGIGYTF. Supplemented by reference TRBV9 and TRBJ1-2, the full variable domain reads DSGVTQTPKHLITATGQRVTLRCSPRSGDLSVYWYQQSLDQGLQFLIQYYNGEERAKGNILERFSAQQFPDLHSELNLSSLELGDSALYFCASSGRGIGYTFGSGTRLTVV.

The rearrangement joins TRBV5-5 to TRBJ1-6; maybe TRBD1 (5 bases). The V and J ends lost 5 bases and 7 bases respectively, with 10 bases between them. This CDR3 is 13 amino acids long. In germline, CDR1 is SGHKS, CDR2 YYEKEE (reference sequence). CDR3 loop: CASRTALNSPLHF. CDR3 DNA: TGTGCCAGCAGGACAGCGCTCAATTCACCCCTCCACTTT.

The chain links TRBV7-2 to TRBJ2-4; unclear D gene. Per germline, CDR1 SGHTA and CDR2 FQGNSA. This CDR3 region has 16 residues. Trimming removed 5 bases from V and 0 bases from J, with 14 bases in between. CDR3: CASSSQDLLAKNIQYF. DNA of the CDR3: TGTGCCAGCAGCAGCCAGGATTTACTAGCCAAAAACATTCAGTACTTC.

V is TRBV3-1 (or the pseudogene TRBV3-2) and J is TRBJ1-6, with no clear D. V was cut by 4 bases and J by 11 bases, with 24 bases left in between. CDR1 LGHDT and CDR2 YNNKEL come from the germline V gene (reference sequence). The CDR3 runs 17 residues. The CDR3 spells CASSLLAEGASRTPLHF. The DNA of the CDR3 is TGTGCCAGCAGCCTGTTGGCGGAAGGAGCCTCGAGGACACCCCTCCACTTT.

The chain carries TRBV2 and TRBJ1-2; D ambiguous. The CDR3 contains 12 residues. Trimming shortened V by 6 bases and J by 4 bases, and 9 bases separated the two germline ends. Germline V CDR1 and CDR2: SNHLY, FYNNEI. CDR3 sequence reads: CASRGGGYGYTF. The CDR3 DNA follows: TGTGCCAGCAGAGGAGGAGGCTATGGCTACACCTTC. The full variable domain, rest sourced from reference TRBV2 and TRBJ1-2, is EPEVTQTPSHQVTQMGQEVILRCVPISNHLYFYWYRQILGQKVEFLVSFYNNEISEKSEIFDDQFSVERPDGSNFTLKIRSTKLEDSAMYFCASRGGGYGYTFGSGTRLTVV.

The chain employs TRBV4-2 and TRBJ1-2; 8 bases fit TRBD1. The V segment lost 3 bases and the J segment 8 bases; nucleotides outside the gene matches: 17. The CDR3 loop spans 17 amino acids. In germline, CDR1 is LGHNA, CDR2 YNFKEQ. CDR3 in DNA: TGTGCCAGCAGCCATCCCGACGGACAGGGACCAAAGGGCGGCTACACCTTC. Its translation is CASSHPDGQGPKGGYTF.

In this sample, this clone turned up a few times. This rearrangement joins TRBV7-7 to TRBJ2-3, with 7 bases aligning to TRBD2. CDR1 is SSHAT, CDR2 FNYEAQ, per germline (reference sequence). Germline trimming cut 0 bases from V and 1 base from J; bases unmatched to any gene: 1. The CDR3 runs to 15 residues. The CDR3 DNA reads TGTGCCAGCAGCTTAGCCGCGGGGGGCACAGATACGCAGTATTTT. Its protein product is CASSLAAGGTDTQYF.

This chain links TRBV19 with TRBJ2-3; no definite D call. The germline gives CDR1 LNHDA, CDR2 SQIVND (reference sequence). V shed 3 bases and J shed 1 base, with 8 bases lying between them. The CDR3 totals 14 residues. The CDR3: CASSIRIGTDTQYF. The CDR3 nucleotides read TGTGCCAGTAGTATCAGGATAGGCACAGATACGCAGTATTTT.

This clone was seen only once. The chain combines TRBV7-2 with TRBJ2-3; D is uncertain. CDR3 length: 15 amino acids. Per the germline V gene, CDR1 is SGHTA and CDR2 is FQGNSA. Trimming left V 0 bases short and J 1 base short, with 8 bases between. This chain's CDR3 is CASSLAAGGTDTQYF. CDR3 coding DNA: TGTGCCAGCAGCTTAGCGGCAGGCGGCACAGATACGCAGTATTTT.

The V call is TRBV7-3, the J call TRBJ2-1, with 11 bases aligning to TRBD2. Germline CDR1 is SGHTA and CDR2 is FQGTGA. This CDR3 region has 18 residues. With V trimmed by 3 bases and J by 0 bases, 7 bases remained unmatched. The CDR3 nucleotides are TGTGCCAGCAGCTTTACGCTAGCGGGGGGCCCCTCCTACAATGAGCAGTTCTTC. It specifies CASSFTLAGGPSYNEQFF. Complete variable domain (other parts from reference TRBV7-3 and TRBJ2-1): GAGVSQTPSNKVTEKGKYVELRCDPISGHTALYWYRQSLGQGPEFLIYFQGTGAADDSGLPNDRFFAVRPEGSVSTLKIQRTERGDSAVYLCASSFTLAGGPSYNEQFFGPGTRLTVL.

The V and J genes are TRBV5-1 and TRBJ2-2; tentative D call: TRBD1 (5 bases). Germline V gene lookup returns CDR1 SGHRS and CDR2 YFSETQ. The V end lost 3 bases, the J end lost 5 bases, and 11 bases lay between the germline ends. This CDR3 has 14 residues. The CDR3 here is CASSSPGKTGELFF. The CDR3 nucleotides read TGCGCCAGCAGCTCGCCAGGGAAAACCGGGGAGCTGTTTTTT.

The J gene is TRBJ1-1, the V gene TRBV29-1; weak D call: TRBD1 (5 bases). The CDR3 covers 14 residues. The germline V gene has CDR1 SQVTM and CDR2 ANQGSEA. The V end lost 8 bases, the J end lost 0 bases, and 16 bases lay between the germline ends. The CDR3 DNA follows: TGCAGCACTGATCTATTGACAGTGAACACTGAAGCTTTCTTT. It translates to CSTDLLTVNTEAFF.

The V gene is TRBV5-1, the J gene TRBJ1-5; 8 nucleotides line up with TRBD1. Trimming removed 3 bases from V and 4 bases from J; junction bases left unmatched: 3. This CDR3 comprises 14 residues. CDR1 and CDR2 (germline): SGHRS, YFSETQ. The CDR3 DNA sequence: TGCGCCAGCAGCTCGGGACAGGATAATCAGCCCCAGCATTTT. Translated, it gives CASSSGQDNQPQHF.